These 32 T cell receptor beta chains share one sample of origin, sequenced in a study of human T cells and chemical hapten exposure. Time point denoted: patch test 3, about 24 weeks after DPC sensitization. The treatment here: therapeutic diphenylcyclopropenone sensitization with weekly scalp DPC. Total RNA was isolated from unfractionated whole blood. TCRdb redid the calling of the RACE reads with MiXCR, one entry per CDR3 protein. The data contain tens of thousands of distinct CDR3 sequences, roughly 9.5% of them singletons. This sample comprised whole blood, obtained in connection with sensitization to the hapten diphenylcyclopropenone (DPC). The receptors derive from a man between 45 and 60 years old with alopecia areata. Some clones in this sample may be carry-over from other donors' samples.

This clonotype has a count of ten or more. The V gene is TRBV28, the J gene TRBJ1-6; D gene unclear. This CDR3 spans 13 amino acids. The ends were cut back, 9 bases at V and 8 bases at J, with 14 bases in the middle. CDR1 is MDHEN and CDR2 is SYDVKM in the germline V gene. This CDR3 reads CASTGKRYSPLHF. As DNA, the CDR3 is TGTGCCAGTACGGGGAAGAGGTATTCACCCCTCCACTTT.

The chain is built from TRBV28 and TRBJ2-5; D possibly corresponds to TRBD1 (5 bases). Germline CDR1 is MDHEN and CDR2 is SYDVKM. There are 13 residues in the CDR3. The V gene lost 6 bases and the J gene lost 4 bases, with 12 bases spanning the gap. The CDR3 DNA reads as TGTGCCAGCAGCCGACAGTCCGGAGAGACCCAGTACTTC. Translating gives CASSRQSGETQYF.

There are many counts of this clonotype. The chain joins TRBV6-5 to TRBJ2-7; tentative D call: TRBD2 (5 bases). V was pared by 4 bases and J by 7 bases, with 17 bases between. Germline-derived CDR1 and CDR2 are MNHEY and SVGAGI. The length of the CDR3 is 14 residues. DNA for the CDR3: TGTGCCAGCAGTTTGGAGCGTAAAACGGGGGAGCAGTACTTC. Its translation: CASSLERKTGEQYF.

This chain connects TRBV29-1 to TRBJ2-2, with a possible D match to TRBD2 (5 bases). The CDR3 has 14 amino acids. The germline CDR1 and CDR2 sequences are SQVTM and ANQGSEA. Trimming left V 7 bases short and J 0 bases short, with 12 bases between. The CDR3: CSARTATNTGELFF. The CDR3 bases are TGCAGCGCTCGGACTGCAACGAACACCGGGGAGCTGTTTTTT.

This clonotype was recorded many times. V usage is TRBV11-1 and J usage is TRBJ2-3, with D possibly matching TRBD2 (6 bases). Trimming took off 8 bases at V and 4 bases at J, with 13 bases between the two ends. Looked up from germline, CDR1 is SGHAT and CDR2 is FQDESV (reference sequence). The CDR3 totals 13 residues. CDR3 amino acids: CASGGTIADTQYF. CDR3 in DNA: TGTGCCAGCGGCGGGACGATCGCAGATACGCAGTATTTT.

This clonotype was seen many times. The rearrangement links TRBV6-5 to TRBJ2-3; 11 bases line up with TRBD1. CDR3 size: 17 residues. Looked up from germline, CDR1 is MNHEY and CDR2 is SVGAGI. V was pared by 0 bases and J by 4 bases, with 6 bases of the junction left unmatched. CDR3 protein: CASSYSLGQGASDTQYF. The CDR3 nucleotides read TGTGCCAGCAGTTACTCCTTAGGACAGGGGGCTTCAGATACGCAGTATTTT.

This clonotype was found many times. The chain links TRBV30 to TRBJ2-3; tentatively, D is TRBD1 or TRBD2 (5 bases each). The CDR3 runs 14 residues. V lost 0 bases, J lost 4 bases, and 11 bases lay in between. Germline V CDR1 and CDR2: GTSNPN, SVGIG (reference sequence). This CDR3 reads CAWSVRQGADTQYF. The CDR3 region has the DNA TGTGCCTGGAGTGTACGCCAGGGAGCAGATACGCAGTATTTT.

This clonotype was seen a few times. The chain joins TRBV2 to TRBJ2-3; the D call may be TRBD1 or TRBD2 (6 bases each). Germline CDR1 and CDR2: SNHLY and FYNNEI. The V end was cut by 11 bases, the J end by 3 bases, with 30 bases between. The CDR3 contains 18 residues. CDR3 DNA: TGTGCCGGACGACAGGAAGTAGCGGAAGCCCGGGGGACAGATACGCAGTATTTT. Protein product: CAGRQEVAEARGTDTQYF.

The table lists this clonotype with a few counts. V is TRBV3-1 and J is TRBJ2-1, with D uncertain. The CDR3 is 12 amino acids. The V end lost 4 bases, the J end lost 9 bases, and 10 bases lay between the germline ends. The germline V gene has CDR1 LGHDT and CDR2 YNNKEL (reference sequence). CDR3 DNA: TGTGCCAGCAGCCCTTCGAGAAGTGAGCAGTTCTTC. Its protein is CASSPSRSEQFF.

This clonotype was counted only a few times. J is TRBJ1-1 and V is TRBV5-1; TRBD1 aligns across 7 bases. Per the germline V gene, CDR1 is SGHRS and CDR2 is YFSETQ. The length of the CDR3 is 13 residues. V shed 4 bases, J shed 8 bases, and the junction held 8 bases outside the gene matches. CDR3 amino acids: CASSTDRDSEAFF. CDR3 sequence (DNA): TGCGCCAGCAGCACCGACCGGGACAGCGAAGCTTTCTTT.

This clonotype was seen more than once but under ten times. The chain couples TRBV20-1 to TRBJ2-1; a weak D match, TRBD2 (5 bases). This CDR3 contains 16 residues. Germline V gene sequence: CDR1 DFQATT, CDR2 SNEGSKA (reference sequence). Trimming shortened V by 1 base and J by 5 bases, and 18 bases separated the two germline ends. CDR3: CSARVVGVAPHNEQFF. CDR3 nucleotides: TGCAGTGCTAGAGTAGTGGGAGTAGCCCCCCACAATGAGCAGTTCTTC.

The genes are TRBV28 and TRBJ2-3; D is perhaps TRBD2 (5 bases). This CDR3 contains 15 residues. CDR1 is MDHEN, CDR2 SYDVKM, per germline. The V and J ends lost 2 bases and 5 bases respectively, with 14 bases between them. As DNA, the CDR3 is TGTGCCAGCAGTTTAACCCCGGGGTGGAAAGATACGCAGTATTTT. It translates to CASSLTPGWKDTQYF.

This clonotype was seen repeatedly, ten times or more. The chain joins TRBV7-9 to TRBJ1-4; 7 bases fit TRBD1. The germline gives CDR1 SEHNR, CDR2 FQNEAQ (reference sequence). The CDR3 consists of 16 residues. V trimming: 2 bases; J trimming: 2 bases; junction bases outside the gene matches: 5. This CDR3 reads CASSLKGAKTNEKLFF. The CDR3 coding sequence is TGTGCCAGCAGCTTAAAGGGGGCGAAGACTAATGAAAAACTGTTTTTT.

This clonotype has more than one count but fewer than ten. This chain uses TRBV29-1 with TRBJ2-2; no clear D gene. V was trimmed by 5 bases and J by 5 bases, leaving 3 bases between them. This CDR3 is built from 10 residues. Germline lookup yields CDR1 SQVTM and CDR2 ANQGSEA. CDR3 DNA: TGCAGCGTTATGACCGGGGAGCTGTTTTTT. The encoded protein is CSVMTGELFF.

The chain carries TRBV5-1 and TRBJ1-5, with D possibly matching TRBD1 (6 bases). V lost 0 bases, J lost 3 bases, and 7 bases lay in between. The CDR3 is 14 residues long. CDR1 and CDR2 from the germline V gene are SGHRS and YFSETQ. This chain's CDR3 is CASSLGQVNQPQHF. The CDR3 DNA follows: TGCGCCAGCAGCTTGGGACAGGTCAATCAGCCCCAGCATTTT.

The table lists this clonotype with a few counts. The chain employs TRBV9 and TRBJ2-1; D call uncertain. Germline V CDR1 and CDR2: SGDLS, YYNGEE. V lost 2 bases to trimming and J lost 10 bases, with 13 bases between them. The length of the CDR3 is 13 residues. CDR3 bases: TGTGCCAGCAGCGTTGGAGTCGGACGGGAGCAGTTCTTC. This gives the protein CASSVGVGREQFF.

There are many counts of this clonotype. This chain links TRBV28 with TRBJ1-1; 8 bases line up with TRBD1. Germline lookup yields CDR1 MDHEN and CDR2 SYDVKM. This CDR3 has 14 residues. Germline trimming cut 2 bases from V and 6 bases from J; bases unmatched to any gene: 5. This chain's CDR3 is CASSLQGALPEAFF. The CDR3, as DNA: TGTGCCAGCAGTTTACAGGGGGCCCTGCCTGAAGCTTTCTTT.

This clonotype was counted many times. The rearrangement links TRBV19 to TRBJ2-6, with 9 bases lining up with TRBD2. Germline CDR1 is LNHDA and CDR2 is SQIVND (reference sequence). The CDR3 has 19 residues. V lost 1 base to trimming and J lost 0 bases; unmatched junction nucleotides: 7. CDR3 sequence reads: CASSIAFGSGSSGANVLTF. In DNA, the CDR3 is TGTGCCAGTAGTATAGCCTTCGGTAGCGGGAGCTCTGGGGCCAACGTCCTGACTTTC. The full variable domain, with the rest looked up from reference TRBV19 and TRBJ2-6, is DGGITQSPKYLFRKEGQNVTLSCEQNLNHDAMYWYRQDPGQGLRLIYYSQIVNDFQKGDIAEGYSVSREKKESFPLTVTSAQKNPTAFYLCASSIAFGSGSSGANVLTFGAGSRLTVL.

This clonotype was counted a few times. The chain couples TRBV29-1 to TRBJ2-7; unclear D gene. Trimming stripped 4 bases from V and 3 bases from J, with 10 bases between. CDR1 is SQVTM, CDR2 ANQGSEA, per germline. This CDR3 spans 12 amino acids. CDR3 sequence (DNA): TGCAGCGTTGGGAAAGGGAACTACGAGCAGTACTTC. This sequence encodes CSVGKGNYEQYF.

V and J are TRBV29-1 and TRBJ1-2; tentatively, D is TRBD1 (5 bases). This CDR3 is 12 amino acids long. V lost 6 bases and J 0 bases, leaving 8 bases between the germline ends. CDR1 is SQVTM, CDR2 ANQGSEA, per germline. DNA for the CDR3: TGCAGCGTAGGGGATTCTAACTATGGCTACACCTTC. This codes for CSVGDSNYGYTF.

In this sample, this clonotype turned up many times. The J gene is TRBJ2-2, the V gene TRBV7-2; 11 nucleotides align to TRBD2. Germline V CDR1 and CDR2: SGHTA, FQGNSA. The CDR3 is 17 residues long. V was pared by 2 bases and J by 5 bases, with 7 bases of the junction left unmatched. In DNA form, the CDR3 reads TGTGCCAGCAGCTTAAACTCACTAGCGGGAGTTACCGGGGAGCTGTTTTTT. Its translation: CASSLNSLAGVTGELFF.

This clonotype was picked up a small number of times. This sequence joins TRBV6-1 and TRBJ1-1; D remains unclear. This CDR3 has 15 residues. Trimming shortened V by 1 base and J by 6 bases, and 15 bases separated the two germline ends. Germline V gives CDR1 MNHNS, CDR2 SASEGT. DNA of the CDR3: TGTGCCAGCAGTGAAGGCGGGCAGCGGTACCCTGAAGCTTTCTTT. The encoded protein is CASSEGGQRYPEAFF.

The rearrangement links TRBV12-3 or TRBV12-4 to TRBJ2-1, with TRBD2 matching 7 bases. V lost 7 bases, J lost 15 bases, and 9 bases stayed unmatched. The CDR3 extends over 11 amino acids. The chain's CDR3 is CASTSLAEGFF. The CDR3 DNA reads TGTGCCAGCACCTCCCTAGCGGAGGGGTTCTTC.

This clonotype was observed many times. The gene calls are TRBV7-9 and TRBJ2-7; D may be TRBD1 or TRBD2 (5 bases each). Trimming left V 3 bases short and J 2 bases short, with 11 bases between. CDR3 length: 14 amino acids. Germline V gene sequence: CDR1 SEHNR, CDR2 FQNEAQ (reference sequence). This CDR3 reads CASSFEGTAYEQYF. The CDR3 DNA reads TGTGCCAGCAGCTTTGAGGGGACCGCCTACGAGCAGTACTTC.

This clonotype has ten or more counts. The chain carries TRBV7-9 and TRBJ1-2; 11 nucleotides align to TRBD1. The CDR3 covers 16 residues. V lost 2 bases to trimming and J lost 4 bases; unmatched junction nucleotides: 6. From germline, CDR1 is SEHNR and CDR2 FQNEAQ (reference sequence). The DNA of the CDR3 is TGTGCCAGCAGCTTAACGGGGACAGGGGGAAGCTATGGCTACACCTTC. This encodes CASSLTGTGGSYGYTF.

CDR3 amino acids: CSVEGGKDTQYF. The CDR3 coding sequence is TGCAGCGTTGAAGGTGGTAAGGATACGCAGTATTTT. V gene TRBV29-1 combines with J gene TRBJ2-3; the D is unclear. The V end was cut by 1 base, the J end by 6 bases, with 8 bases between. The length of the CDR3 is 12 residues. Germline V CDR1 and CDR2: SQVTM, ANQGSEA.

The genes are TRBV29-1 and TRBJ1-4; D uncertain. Germline CDR1 reads SQVTM; CDR2 reads ANQGSEA. Between the trimmed V and J ends, which lost 6 bases and 8 bases, there was a span of 16 bases. The CDR3 totals 13 residues. CDR3 protein: CSVPGIDTEKLFF. The CDR3 region has the DNA TGCAGCGTCCCCGGGATCGACACCGAAAAACTGTTTTTT.

This CDR3 is CASSGAETVYGYTF. The CDR3 DNA sequence: TGTGCCAGCAGTGGGGCGGAAACTGTCTATGGCTACACCTTC. The gene calls are TRBV28 and TRBJ1-2, with D tentatively TRBD1 (5 bases). Germline CDR1 is MDHEN and CDR2 is SYDVKM. The V gene lost 5 bases and the J gene lost 4 bases, with 14 bases spanning the gap. This CDR3 comprises 14 residues.

This clonotype was counted between two and nine times. V gene TRBV6-1 combines with J gene TRBJ1-2; the D is unclear. The CDR3 consists of 14 residues. The V end lost 1 base, the J end lost 3 bases, and 9 bases lay between the germline ends. Germline loops: CDR1 MNHNS, CDR2 SASEGT. The CDR3, as DNA: TGTGCCAGCAGTGAAGGGCAGTCGTACTATGGCTACACCTTC. It is translated as CASSEGQSYYGYTF.

This clonotype was observed many times. The rearrangement joins TRBV7-2 to TRBJ2-1; D possibly corresponds to TRBD2 (6 bases). V lost 4 bases and J lost 8, with 24 bases in between. Germline assignment: CDR1 SGHTA and CDR2 FQGNSA. The CDR3 has 17 amino acids. The CDR3 DNA sequence: TGTGCCAGCAGCTCGGGGGTGGGGAGAGGGAGGTCTTATGAGCAGTTCTTC. Encoded protein: CASSSGVGRGRSYEQFF.

Sample share makes this clonotype medium-sized. The gene calls are TRBV5-1 and TRBJ1-5; the match to TRBD1 covers 8 bases. The germline gives CDR1 SGHRS, CDR2 YFSETQ. The CDR3 runs to 15 residues. V shed 3 bases and J 7 bases; nucleotides not matched to a gene: 9. In nucleotides, the CDR3 is TGCGCCAGCAGCTGGACGACAGGGGATCGCCAGCCCCAGCATTTT. Translated, it gives CASSWTTGDRQPQHF.

Details on this clonotype: A much larger clone lies one base from this, so it may be a read error. The CDR3 loop reads CASRLGTGAKRAIF. CDR3 sequence (DNA): TGTGCCAGCAGATTAGGAACAGGGGCCAAGAGGGCAATCTTT. V gene TRBV7-2 combines with J gene TRBJ1-1; 7 positions agree with TRBD1. The CDR3 loop spans 14 amino acids. The V gene's germline CDR1 is SGHTA and CDR2 FQGNSA.